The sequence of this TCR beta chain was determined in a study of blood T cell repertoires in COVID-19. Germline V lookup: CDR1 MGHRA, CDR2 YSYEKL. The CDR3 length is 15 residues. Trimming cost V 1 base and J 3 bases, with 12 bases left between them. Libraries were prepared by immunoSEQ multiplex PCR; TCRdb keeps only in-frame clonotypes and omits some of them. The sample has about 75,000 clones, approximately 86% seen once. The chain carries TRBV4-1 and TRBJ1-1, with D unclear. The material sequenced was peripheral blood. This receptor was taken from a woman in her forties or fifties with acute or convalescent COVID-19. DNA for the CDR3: TGCGCCAGCAGCCAAGGATCGGGTAGTTACACTGAAGCTTTCTTT. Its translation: CASSQGSGSYTEAFF.